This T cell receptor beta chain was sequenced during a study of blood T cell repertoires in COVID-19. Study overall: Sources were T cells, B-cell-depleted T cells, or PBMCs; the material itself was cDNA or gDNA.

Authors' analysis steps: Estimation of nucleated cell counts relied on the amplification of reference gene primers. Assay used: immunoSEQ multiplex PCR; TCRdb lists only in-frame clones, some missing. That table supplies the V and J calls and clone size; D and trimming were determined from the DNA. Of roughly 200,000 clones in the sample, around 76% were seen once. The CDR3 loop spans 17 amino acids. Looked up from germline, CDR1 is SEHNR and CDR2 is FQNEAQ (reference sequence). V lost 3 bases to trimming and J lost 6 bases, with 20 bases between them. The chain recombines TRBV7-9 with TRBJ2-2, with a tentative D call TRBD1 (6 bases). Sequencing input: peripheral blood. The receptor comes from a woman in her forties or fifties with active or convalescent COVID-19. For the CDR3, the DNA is TGTGCCAGCAGCTTGGAACAGGGAACGATCGTTGCCGGGGAGCTGTTTTTT. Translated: CASSLEQGTIVAGELFF.